The 22 T cell receptor beta chains below all came from one sample that was sequenced in a study of blood T cells in healthy people across ages. Then a second PCR, running roughly 7 to 11 cycles, was carried out with a sample-barcoded 5' primer and a J-beta primer mix. TCRdb called the 5' RACE reads again in MiXCR, with one record for every CDR3 protein. This sample carries nearly 1 million distinct CDR3 sequences, roughly 50% of them seen once, and the ten largest clones take about 20%. The sequenced sample consisted of blood. The source of these receptors is a woman aged 55-69 years in good health.

The chain links TRBV3-1 to TRBJ2-1, with no clear D. Germline CDR1 and CDR2: LGHDT and YNNKEL (reference sequence). This CDR3 is 12 amino acids long. With 2 bases removed from V and 7 bases from J, the gap between germline ends came to 6 bases. This CDR3 is CASSQFGNEQFF. The DNA for the CDR3 is TGTGCCAGCAGCCAATTCGGGAATGAGCAGTTCTTC.

The chain is built from TRBV2 and TRBJ1-5, with D tentatively TRBD1 (5 bases). V gave up 6 bases and J gave up 3 bases, with 15 bases separating them. Germline assignment: CDR1 SNHLY and CDR2 FYNNEI. The CDR3 runs 15 residues. The CDR3, as DNA: TGTGCCAGCAGAAACCTGGGACTGCTCAATCAGCCCCAGCATTTT. As protein: CASRNLGLLNQPQHF.

The rearrangement joins TRBV27 to TRBJ2-3; D gene uncertain. Germline V gives CDR1 MNHEY, CDR2 SMNVEV (reference sequence). Trimming cost V 3 bases and J 6 bases, with 13 bases left between them. This CDR3 contains 14 residues. CDR3 coding DNA: TGTGCCAGCAGTTTCAGGCTCGTTGGTGATACGCAGTATTTT. Its translation: CASSFRLVGDTQYF.

The sample holds a few counts of this clonotype. The gene calls are TRBV20-1 and TRBJ2-3; D is tentatively TRBD1 or TRBD2 (5 bases each). V gave up 2 bases and J gave up 4 bases, with 16 bases separating them. Germline V lookup: CDR1 DFQATT, CDR2 SNEGSKA (reference sequence). There are 15 residues in the CDR3. This CDR3 reads CSARTGQERADTQYF. For the CDR3, the DNA is TGCAGTGCTAGAACGGGGCAAGAGAGGGCAGATACGCAGTATTTT.

In this sample, this clonotype turned up a few times. The chain has TRBV10-3 and TRBJ2-1; D is perhaps TRBD2 (6 bases). The J call is uncertain, as TRBJ2-7 better fits the DNA end. This CDR3 region has 18 residues. In germline, CDR1 is ENHRY, CDR2 SYGVKD. The DNA for the CDR3 is TGTGCCATCAGTGAGTCGGTGGGAGAAGCGGGCCTACGTAATGAGCAGTACTTC. Encoded protein: CAISESVGEAGLRNEQYF.

This sequence joins TRBV24-1 and TRBJ2-3; 8 bases fit TRBD1. The length of the CDR3 is 20 residues. J gave up 3 bases and V 4 bases, and 20 bases lay outside the gene matches. The germline V gene encodes CDR1 KGHDR and CDR2 SFDVKD. CDR3 sequence (DNA): TGTGCCACCAGTGACCGAGACAGGGGACCCCCTCTTTTAGGTACAGATACGCAGTATTTT. Amino acid sequence: CATSDRDRGPPLLGTDTQYF.

This chain links TRBV7-3 with TRBJ2-1; 10 positions agree with TRBD2. Looked up from germline, CDR1 is SGHTA and CDR2 is FQGTGA. This CDR3 has 13 amino acids. V gave up 10 bases and J gave up 8 bases; unmatched junction bases: 8. In DNA form, the CDR3 reads TGTGCCACGGGGACTAGCGTTGGAGATGAGCAGTTCTTC. Protein: CATGTSVGDEQFF.

This rearrangement joins TRBV20-1 to TRBJ2-5; 7 bases align to TRBD1. V shed 3 bases, J shed 5 bases, and the junction held 9 bases outside the gene matches. This CDR3 is 14 amino acids long. Germline CDR1 and CDR2: DFQATT and SNEGSKA (reference sequence). CDR3 nucleotides: TGCAGTGCTAGTAAGGGGGCGCAGGCGGAGACCCAGTACTTC. Translated, it gives CSASKGAQAETQYF.

This chain links TRBV28 with TRBJ2-5; a weak D match, TRBD2 (5 bases). The J call may be in error: the DNA end matches TRBJ2-7 better. This CDR3 comprises 14 residues. Germline CDR1 is MDHEN and CDR2 is SYDVKM. This CDR3 is CASSSGGLLNEQYF. DNA for the CDR3: TGTGCCAGCAGTTCTGGCGGGCTTTTAAACGAGCAGTACTTC.

The chain has TRBV27 and TRBJ2-3; D is unclear. V lost 5 bases, J lost 0 bases, and 24 bases lay in between. The CDR3 totals 19 residues. Looked up from germline, CDR1 is MNHEY and CDR2 is SMNVEV (reference sequence). The CDR3 nucleotides are TGTGCCAGCAGTCCCACCGGATTCGTGGCTTTATCTAGCACAGATACGCAGTATTTT. This codes for CASSPTGFVALSSTDTQYF.

This clonotype was detected only a few times. The rearrangement joins TRBV21-1 to TRBJ2-6. TRBV21-1 is described as a pseudogene. This CDR3 has 20 residues. The CDR3 DNA is TGTGCCAGCAGCAAAGGGCATAGGATTCGGGAGGGCCCTGGGGCCAACGTCCTGACTTTC. Amino acid sequence: CASSKGHRIREGPGANVLTF.

This clonotype was seen a few times. This chain connects TRBV20-1 to TRBJ2-7; 7 bases fit TRBD2. The V gene end was trimmed by 6 bases and the J gene end by 1 base; junction bases not matched to a gene: 9. CDR1 DFQATT and CDR2 SNEGSKA come from the germline V gene (reference sequence). This CDR3 comprises 14 residues. In DNA form, the CDR3 reads TGCAGTGCCCCGACTCCGGGACTATCCTACGAGCAGTACTTC. Translating gives CSAPTPGLSYEQYF.

The DNA of the CDR3 is TGTGCCACCAGTGGCTGGGGACTACAAAACAATGAGCAGTTCTTC. Translating it yields CATSGWGLQNNEQFF. The chain has TRBV24-1 and TRBJ2-1; 7 positions agree with TRBD2. V dropped 5 bases and J dropped 5; count of bases not matched to a gene: 8. The length of the CDR3 is 15 residues. The germline CDR1 and CDR2 sequences are KGHDR and SFDVKD.

This chain connects TRBV20-1 to TRBJ2-4; unclear D gene. Trimming removed 4 bases from V and 15 bases from J, with 19 bases in between. CDR3 size: 12 residues. Germline V gives CDR1 DFQATT, CDR2 SNEGSKA (reference sequence). CDR3 nucleotide sequence: TGCAGTGCTATTGGCCTAGATGCTCCAGCGTACTTC. Its protein is CSAIGLDAPAYF.

About this clonotype itself: Its ends do not fully match the called genes, so a read error is possible. The DNA of the CDR3 is TGTGCCAGCAGCTGGGGGGGGGATGGCAATCACCCCCAGCATTTT. This translates into CASSWGGDGNHPQHF. The chain uses TRBV7-9 and TRBJ1-5; tentative D call: TRBD1 (5 bases). The germline CDR1 and CDR2 sequences are SEHNR and FQNEAQ (reference sequence). The CDR3 length is 15 residues.

V is TRBV5-1 and J is TRBJ2-1, with D tentatively TRBD2 (6 bases). Trimming shortened V by 7 bases and J by 1 base, and 15 bases separated the two germline ends. This CDR3 contains 15 residues. Germline V gene lookup returns CDR1 SGHRS and CDR2 YFSETQ. The CDR3 DNA sequence: TGCGCCAGCTTCCCATTAGCGGATTCCTACAATGAGCAGTTCTTC. Translation gives CASFPLADSYNEQFF.

The rearrangement links TRBV28 to TRBJ2-2; D perhaps matches TRBD2 (5 bases). Between the trimmed V and J ends, which lost 4 bases and 2 bases, there was a span of 20 bases. Germline V gene data show CDR1 as MDHEN and CDR2 as SYDVKM. This CDR3 has 18 amino acids. The CDR3 sequence: CASSWFAPSTLNTGELFF. The CDR3 DNA is TGTGCCAGCAGTTGGTTCGCCCCTAGCACTTTAAACACCGGGGAGCTGTTTTTT.

The chain uses TRBV30 and TRBJ2-2; 8 positions match TRBD1. The V gene's germline CDR1 is GTSNPN and CDR2 SVGIG (reference sequence). The CDR3 has 14 residues. V trimming: 7 bases; J trimming: 6 bases; junction bases outside the gene matches: 10. The CDR3 DNA reads as TGTGCCTTTACCAGGGGGCGCAACTCCGGGGAGCTGTTTTTT. This encodes CAFTRGRNSGELFF.

J is TRBJ2-3 and V is TRBV28; D not resolved. Looked up from germline, CDR1 is MDHEN and CDR2 is SYDVKM. The CDR3 length is 16 residues. V shed 5 bases and J shed 2 bases, with 17 bases lying between them. CDR3 protein: CASSPPDAIVTDTQYF. The CDR3 bases are TGTGCCAGCAGTCCTCCCGACGCCATTGTCACAGATACGCAGTATTTT.

This clonotype was observed a few times. The V and J genes are TRBV28 and TRBJ1-2; unclear D gene. This CDR3 spans 15 amino acids. Trimming took off 6 bases at V and 4 bases at J, with 18 bases between the two ends. Germline CDR1 MDHEN, CDR2 SYDVKM. The CDR3 is CASSLTAHSSYGYTF. In DNA, the CDR3 is TGTGCCAGCAGCCTCACGGCCCACAGCTCCTATGGCTACACCTTC.

The chain joins TRBV20-1 to TRBJ1-2, with TRBD1 identical over 9 bases. The length of the CDR3 is 13 residues. CDR1 and CDR2 from the germline V gene are DFQATT and SNEGSKA (reference sequence). V lost 3 bases, J lost 8 bases, and 7 bases stayed unmatched. This chain's CDR3 is CSARGQGVGGYTF. CDR3 bases: TGCAGTGCTAGGGGACAGGGAGTGGGAGGCTACACCTTC.

This clonotype was observed a single time. The CDR3 loop reads CSAQPGALGRKNQPQHF. CDR3 nucleotides: TGCAGTGCTCAACCCGGGGCTTTAGGACGGAAAAATCAGCCCCAGCATTTT. The genes are TRBV20-1 and TRBJ1-5; perhaps TRBD1 as D (5 bases). Per the germline V gene, CDR1 is DFQATT and CDR2 is SNEGSKA (reference sequence). V was trimmed by 5 bases and J by 4 bases, leaving 24 bases between them. The CDR3 runs to 17 residues.